By share of the sample, the clone carrying this T cell receptor (beta chain) is medium-sized (0.01 to 0.1%). Its antigen remains unidentified. This sample was taken from a study of T cell responses to AZD1222 COVID-19 vaccine. CDR1 is SGHTA, CDR2 FQGNSA, per germline. Trimming cost V 5 bases and J 7 bases, with 9 bases left between them. The CDR3 is 12 amino acids. Notes on the study in general: The study found vaccine-associated CD4 TCRs spanning spike, dominant at 160-218 and 743-854.

Profiling relied on immunoSEQ multiplex PCR, and the TCRdb table lists in-frame clones only, not all of them. The sample holds under 70,000 clones; about 85% are singletons and the top ten take around 21%. The TCR comes from an adult in good health. The material sequenced was peripheral blood, taken on day 0 of AZD1222 vaccination. The chain carries TRBV7-2 and TRBJ1-5; D call uncertain. The CDR3: CASSREAQPQHF. The CDR3 DNA reads as TGTGCCAGCAGCCGAGAGGCGCAGCCCCAGCATTTT.